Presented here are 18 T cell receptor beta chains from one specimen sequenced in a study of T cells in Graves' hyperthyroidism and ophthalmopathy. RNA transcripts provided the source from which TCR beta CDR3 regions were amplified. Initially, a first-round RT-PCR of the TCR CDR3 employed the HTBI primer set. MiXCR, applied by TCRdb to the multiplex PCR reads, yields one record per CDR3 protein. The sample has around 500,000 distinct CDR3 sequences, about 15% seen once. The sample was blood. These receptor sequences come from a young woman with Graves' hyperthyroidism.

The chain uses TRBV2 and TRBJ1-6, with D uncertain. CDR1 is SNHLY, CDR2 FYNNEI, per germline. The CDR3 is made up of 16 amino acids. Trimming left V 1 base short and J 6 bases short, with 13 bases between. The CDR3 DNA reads TGTGCCAGCAGTGAAGGTAGCGGGAGGGCTAATTCACCCCTCCACTTT. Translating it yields CASSEGSGRANSPLHF.

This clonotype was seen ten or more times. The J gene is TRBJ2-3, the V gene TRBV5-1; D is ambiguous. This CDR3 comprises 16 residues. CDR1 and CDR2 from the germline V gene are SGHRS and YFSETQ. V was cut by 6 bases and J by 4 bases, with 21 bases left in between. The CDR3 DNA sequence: TGCGCCAGCACCTTCAAAGGTGGGCAGGTATCAGATACGCAGTATTTT. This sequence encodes CASTFKGGQVSDTQYF. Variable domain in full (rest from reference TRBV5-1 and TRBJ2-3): KAGVTQTPRYLIKTRGQQVTLSCSPISGHRSVSWYQQTPGQGLQFLFEYFSETQRNKGNFPGRFSGRQFSNSRSEMNVSTLELGDSALYLCASTFKGGQVSDTQYFGPGTRLTVL.

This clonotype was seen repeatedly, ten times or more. The CDR3 nucleotides are TGCAGCGTTGGAACAGGATCCCTTATGAACACTGAAGCTTTCTTT. This sequence encodes CSVGTGSLMNTEAFF. This sequence joins TRBV29-1 and TRBJ1-1; possibly TRBD1 for D (5 bases). Germline assignment: CDR1 SQVTM and CDR2 ANQGSEA. Trimming pared 4 bases from V and 0 bases from J, leaving 15 bases between. The CDR3 runs 15 residues. The entire variable domain, with the rest obtained from reference TRBV29-1 and TRBJ1-1, is as follows: SAVISQKPSRDICQRGTSLTIQCQVDSQVTMMFWYRQQPGQSLTLIATANQGSEATYESGFVIDKFPISRPNLTFSTLTVSNMSPEDSSIYLCSVGTGSLMNTEAFFGQGTRLTVV.

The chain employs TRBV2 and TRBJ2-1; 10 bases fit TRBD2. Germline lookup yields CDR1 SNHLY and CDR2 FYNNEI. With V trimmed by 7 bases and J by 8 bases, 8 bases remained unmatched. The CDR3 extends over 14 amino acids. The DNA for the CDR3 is TGTGCCAGCACCCCTCGGCTAGCGGGAGATGAGCAGTTCTTC. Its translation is CASTPRLAGDEQFF. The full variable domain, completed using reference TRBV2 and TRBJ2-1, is EPEVTQTPSHQVTQMGQEVILRCVPISNHLYFYWYRQILGQKVEFLVSFYNNEISEKSEIFDDQFSVERPDGSNFTLKIRSTKLEDSAMYFCASTPRLAGDEQFFGPGTRLTVL.

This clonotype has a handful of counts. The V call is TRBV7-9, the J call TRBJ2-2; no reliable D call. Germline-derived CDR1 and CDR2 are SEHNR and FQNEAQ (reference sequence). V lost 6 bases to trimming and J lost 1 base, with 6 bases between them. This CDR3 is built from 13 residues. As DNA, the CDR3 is TGTGCCAGCAGTGGGGAGAACACCGGGGAGCTGTTTTTT. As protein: CASSGENTGELFF.

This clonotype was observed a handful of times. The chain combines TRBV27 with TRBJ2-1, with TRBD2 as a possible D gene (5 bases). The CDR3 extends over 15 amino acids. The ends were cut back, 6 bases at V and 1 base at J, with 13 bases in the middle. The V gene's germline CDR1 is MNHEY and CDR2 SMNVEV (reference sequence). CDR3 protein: CASSGNPGSYNEQFF. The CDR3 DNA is TGTGCCAGCAGCGGGAACCCCGGTTCCTACAATGAGCAGTTCTTC.

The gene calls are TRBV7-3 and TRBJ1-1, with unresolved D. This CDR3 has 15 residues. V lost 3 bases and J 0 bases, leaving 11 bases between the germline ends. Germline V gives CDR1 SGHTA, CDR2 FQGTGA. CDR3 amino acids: CASSFDGGLNTEAFF. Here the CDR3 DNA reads TGTGCCAGCAGCTTCGATGGAGGATTGAACACTGAAGCTTTCTTT.

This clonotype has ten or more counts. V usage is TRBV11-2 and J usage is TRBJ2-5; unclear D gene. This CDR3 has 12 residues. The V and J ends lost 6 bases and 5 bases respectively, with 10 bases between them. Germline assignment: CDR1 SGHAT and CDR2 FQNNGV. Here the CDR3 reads CASRPPGETQYF. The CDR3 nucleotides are TGTGCCAGCAGGCCCCCTGGGGAGACCCAGTACTTC.

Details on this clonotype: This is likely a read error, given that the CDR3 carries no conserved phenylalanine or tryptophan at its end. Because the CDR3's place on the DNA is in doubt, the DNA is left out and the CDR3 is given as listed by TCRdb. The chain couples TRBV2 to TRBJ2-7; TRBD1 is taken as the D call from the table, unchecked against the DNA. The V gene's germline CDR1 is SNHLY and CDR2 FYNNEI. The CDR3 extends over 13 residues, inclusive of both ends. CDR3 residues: CASNREPVSEQHL.

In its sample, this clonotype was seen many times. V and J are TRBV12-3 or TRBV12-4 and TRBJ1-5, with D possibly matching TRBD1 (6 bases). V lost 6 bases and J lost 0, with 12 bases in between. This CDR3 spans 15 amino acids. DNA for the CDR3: TGTGCCAGCAGGGTAGGACAGATTAGCAATCAGCCCCAGCATTTT. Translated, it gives CASRVGQISNQPQHF.

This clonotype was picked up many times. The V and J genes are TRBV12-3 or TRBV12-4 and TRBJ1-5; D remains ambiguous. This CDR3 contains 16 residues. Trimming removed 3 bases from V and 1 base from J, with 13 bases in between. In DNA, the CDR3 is TGTGCCAGCAGTTTTAATCTCGCAGGAAGCAATCAGCCCCAGCATTTT. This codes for CASSFNLAGSNQPQHF.

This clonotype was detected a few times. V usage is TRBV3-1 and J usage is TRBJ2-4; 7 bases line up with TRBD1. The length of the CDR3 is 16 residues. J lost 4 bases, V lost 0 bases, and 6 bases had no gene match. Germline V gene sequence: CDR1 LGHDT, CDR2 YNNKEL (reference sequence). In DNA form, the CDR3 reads TGTGCCAGCAGCCAAGAGACAGGGATCCCTAAAAACATTCAGTACTTC. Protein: CASSQETGIPKNIQYF.

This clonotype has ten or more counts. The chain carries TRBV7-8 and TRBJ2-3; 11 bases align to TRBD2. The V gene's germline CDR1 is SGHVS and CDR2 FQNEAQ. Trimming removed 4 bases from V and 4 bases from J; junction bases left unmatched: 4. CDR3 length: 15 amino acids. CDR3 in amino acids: CASSSLAGDSDTQYF. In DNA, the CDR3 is TGTGCCAGCAGCTCACTAGCGGGAGACTCAGATACGCAGTATTTT.

The CDR3, as DNA: TGTGCCAGCAGCGCACTCGGGACAGCGCTATCGAACACCGGGGAGCTGTTTTTT. Protein product: CASSALGTALSNTGELFF. This chain links TRBV9 with TRBJ2-2; 7 nucleotides line up with TRBD1. Looked up from germline, CDR1 is SGDLS and CDR2 is YYNGEE. CDR3 length equals 18 residues. V was clipped by 3 bases and J by 0 bases; unmatched bases: 11.

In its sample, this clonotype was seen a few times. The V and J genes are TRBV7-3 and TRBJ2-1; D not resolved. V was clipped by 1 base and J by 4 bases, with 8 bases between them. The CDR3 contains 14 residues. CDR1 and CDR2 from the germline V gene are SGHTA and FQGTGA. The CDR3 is CASSLNGPYNEQFF. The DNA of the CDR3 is TGTGCCAGCAGCTTAAACGGGCCGTACAATGAGCAGTTCTTC.

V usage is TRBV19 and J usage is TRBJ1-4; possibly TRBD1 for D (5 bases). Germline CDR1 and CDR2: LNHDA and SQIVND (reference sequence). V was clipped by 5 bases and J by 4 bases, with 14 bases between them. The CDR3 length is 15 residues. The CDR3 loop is CASSVIDSNNEKLFF. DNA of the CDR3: TGTGCCAGTAGTGTTATCGACAGCAATAATGAAAAACTGTTTTTT.

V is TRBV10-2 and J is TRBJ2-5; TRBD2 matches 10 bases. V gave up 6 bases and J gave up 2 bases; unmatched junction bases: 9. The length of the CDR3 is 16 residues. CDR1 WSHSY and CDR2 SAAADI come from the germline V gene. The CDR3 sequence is CASSSPSGRGQETQYF. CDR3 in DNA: TGCGCCAGCAGCTCACCTAGCGGGAGAGGGCAAGAGACCCAGTACTTC.

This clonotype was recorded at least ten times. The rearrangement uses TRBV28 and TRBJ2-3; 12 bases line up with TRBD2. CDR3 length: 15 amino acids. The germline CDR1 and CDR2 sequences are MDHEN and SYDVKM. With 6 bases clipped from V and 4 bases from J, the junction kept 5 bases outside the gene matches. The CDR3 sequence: CASSQLAGGADTQYF. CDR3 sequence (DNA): TGTGCCAGCAGCCAACTAGCGGGAGGAGCAGATACGCAGTATTTT.